This T cell receptor beta chain was profiled in a study of T-cell reconstitution after alpha-beta-depleted transplantation in children. This clonotype was counted many times. The target antigen is unknown. Study results and caveats: Some patients owed their high day-60 TCRbeta diversity to surviving recipient T cells and thymic progenitors. The study reportedly traced alpha-beta T cells about two months after transplant to several hundred expanded graft clones. It was newly produced T cells that mostly accounted for T-cell counts and diversity one year after transplant.

The library targeted TCRbeta and was prepared with unique molecular identifiers. TCRdb fed the PCR reads into MiXCR, producing one record per CDR3 protein. The sample shows over 5,500 distinct CDR3 sequences, roughly 10% of them seen only once. The sequences come from PBMCs, mostly from graft donor cells, collected 180 days after TCRalphabeta/CD19-depleted stem cell transplant. The TCR was taken from a child under two years old who had a stem cell transplant for acute myeloid leukemia, so the T cells may come from the graft donor.

This CDR3 reads CASSRDSRNSGEQFF. The CDR3 bases are TGCGCCAGCAGCCGGGATTCTCGCAATTCGGGTGAGCAGTTCTTC. The chain employs TRBV4-3 and TRBJ2-1, with unresolved D. Germline V gives CDR1 LGHNA, CDR2 YSLEER. This CDR3 contains 15 residues. V lost 4 bases and J lost 9, with 19 bases in between.